This T cell receptor beta chain was sequenced during a study of blood T cell repertoires in COVID-19. Turning to the study itself: Spain, Italy and the United States supplied samples that represented acute and convalescent COVID-19. The analysed material was cDNA or gDNA that came from T cells, B-cell-depleted T cells, or PBMCs.

The sample holds a few counts of this clone. In the original processing: Amplifying reference gene primers gave estimates of nucleated cell counts. TCRdb's copy holds only in-frame clones and misses some; the assay was immunoSEQ multiplex PCR. V and J calls and clone size are given by that table; D and trimming were obtained from the DNA. The sample yields more than 70,000 clones, roughly nine tenths seen once. Germline assignment: CDR1 SEHNR and CDR2 FQNEAQ (reference sequence). This CDR3 contains 14 residues. Trimming shortened V by 5 bases and J by 5 bases, and 12 bases separated the two germline ends.

The source of this sequence is a woman aged 18-29 years with acute or convalescent COVID-19. Sample: peripheral blood. The V and J genes are TRBV7-9 and TRBJ1-4, with D maybe TRBD1 (6 bases). Written as DNA, the CDR3 is TGTGCCAGCAGCAAGGGACACTCCAATGAAAAACTGTTTTTT. It translates to CASSKGHSNEKLFF. Combining the CDR3 with reference TRBV7-9 and TRBJ1-4 gives the whole variable domain DTGVSQNPRHKITKRGQNVTFRCDPISEHNRLYWYRQTLGQGPEFLTYFQNEAQLEKSRLLSDRFSAERPKGSFSTLEIQRTEQGDSAMYLCASSKGHSNEKLFFGSGTQLSVL.